The sequence of this T cell receptor (beta chain) was determined in a study of cytomegalovirus exposure and HLA in healthy donors. The CDR3 runs 15 residues. The trim removed 2 bases at V and 5 bases at J, leaving 7 bases unmatched. The germline gives CDR1 LGHNA, CDR2 YSLEER. A few counts support this clone. Clones were sequenced by immunoSEQ multiplex PCR, and TCRdb holds only the in-frame ones, with some missing. The sample includes approximately 100,000 clones, roughly 90% of them seen just once. The chain carries TRBV4-3 and TRBJ2-5, with TRBD2 matching over 8 bases. The sequencing sample was made of PBMCs. This TCR came from a woman between 18 and 29 years old in good health and CMV-seronegative. DNA for the CDR3: TGCGCCAGCAGCCAATTCCGGGGGGGGCAGGAGACCCAGTACTTC. This translates into CASSQFRGGQETQYF.